Presented here are 14 T cell receptor beta chains from one specimen sequenced in a study of cytomegalovirus exposure and HLA in healthy donors (dated by TCRdb to 2015 to 2018). Receptors were amplified or captured by the immunoSEQ multiplex PCR assay. The multiplex PCR relied on a mix of 60 forward primers for TCR Vbeta segments and 13 reverse primers for TCR Jbeta segments. The table was pulled from immuneACCESS by TCRdb, which kept in-frame rearrangements only. Such tables lose some clones; where checked, under half of the loss comes from unresolved V genes, and the rest has no known cause. A total of about 170,000 clones appear in this sample, more than 75% of them only once. About 1.4% of the sample goes to the ten largest clones. Source material: PBMCs. These receptor sequences come from a girl under 18 in good health and CMV-seropositive.

This clone was found a few times. The CDR3 sequence: CATGGYTEAFF. The CDR3 bases are TGTGCCACCGGAGGCTACACTGAAGCTTTCTTT. The J gene is TRBJ1-1, the V gene TRBV2; D remains ambiguous. Germline V gene lookup returns CDR1 SNHLY and CDR2 FYNNEI. Between the trimmed V and J ends, which lost 10 bases and 3 bases, there was a span of 9 bases. This CDR3 has 11 residues.

The chain links TRBV29-1 to TRBJ2-1, with 13 bases lining up with TRBD2. The V gene end was trimmed by 3 bases and the J gene end by 9 bases; junction bases not matched to a gene: 11. Germline values: CDR1 SQVTM, CDR2 ANQGSEA. CDR3 length: 16 residues. The CDR3 loop reads CSVDEGLAGSLSEQFF. CDR3 DNA sequence: TGCAGCGTTGACGAGGGACTAGCGGGATCTCTTAGTGAGCAGTTCTTC.

The count of this clone is one. The chain carries TRBV2 and TRBJ1-3; D remains unclear. V was pared by 6 bases and J by 0 bases, with 18 bases between. CDR1 is SNHLY, CDR2 FYNNEI, per germline. The CDR3 is 17 amino acids. In DNA form, the CDR3 reads TGTGCCAGCAGGGGGAGAACAGAAACAAGCTCTGGAAACACCATATATTTT. It yields the protein CASRGRTETSSGNTIYF. Combining the CDR3 with reference TRBV2 and TRBJ1-3 gives the whole variable domain EPEVTQTPSHQVTQMGQEVILRCVPISNHLYFYWYRQILGQKVEFLVSFYNNEISEKSEIFDDQFSVERPDGSNFTLKIRSTKLEDSAMYFCASRGRTETSSGNTIYFGEGSWLTVV.

The chain couples TRBV5-1 to TRBJ2-4; TRBD1 agrees at 9 bases. With V trimmed by 6 bases and J by 7 bases, 8 bases remained unmatched. Germline values: CDR1 SGHRS, CDR2 YFSETQ. There are 14 residues in the CDR3. CDR3 amino acids: CASMEGTGRNIQYF. CDR3 nucleotides: TGCGCCAGCATGGAGGGGACAGGGAGGAACATTCAGTACTTC.

The rearrangement joins TRBV9 to TRBJ1-2; TRBD1 agrees at 9 bases. This CDR3 region has 17 residues. Germline V gene sequence: CDR1 SGDLS, CDR2 YYNGEE. Unmatched junction bases numbered 14, after V lost 0 bases and J lost 8 bases. Written as DNA, the CDR3 is TGTGCCAGCAGCGTAGCTATTGAGGGACAGGGTCCGCGGGGCTACACCTTC. Amino acid sequence: CASSVAIEGQGPRGYTF.

This clone has just one count. In nucleotides, the CDR3 is TGTGCCAGCAGTGGGCCAGACAGGGGCGGAAACACCATATATTTT. It translates to CASSGPDRGGNTIYF. The chain couples TRBV6-1 to TRBJ1-3, with TRBD1 matching 8 bases. The CDR3 contains 15 residues. The V gene end was trimmed by 4 bases and the J gene end by 4 bases; junction bases not matched to a gene: 6. Germline values: CDR1 MNHNS, CDR2 SASEGT.

This clone was observed a handful of times. The chain is built from TRBV6-6 and TRBJ2-7, with 10 bases that match TRBD2. From germline, CDR1 is MNHNY and CDR2 SVGAGI (reference sequence). This CDR3 contains 16 residues. Losses at the gene ends were 2 bases for V and 3 bases for J; bases not matched to a gene: 7. CDR3 DNA sequence: TGTGCCAGCAGTTACCGTACTAGCGGGATAAACTACGAGCAGTACTTC. Protein: CASSYRTSGINYEQYF.

The rearrangement joins TRBV28 to TRBJ2-7, with D possibly matching TRBD1 (6 bases). This CDR3 has 14 amino acids. Germline V gives CDR1 MDHEN, CDR2 SYDVKM. V was trimmed by 5 bases and J by 2 bases, leaving 13 bases between them. The DNA of the CDR3 is TGTGCCAGCAGTCTGCCCGACAGGCCCTACGAGCAGTACTTC. Its translation is CASSLPDRPYEQYF. Full variable domain (remainder filled in from reference TRBV28 and TRBJ2-7): DVKVTQSSRYLVKRTGEKVFLECVQDMDHENMFWYRQDPGLGLRLIYFSYDVKMKEKGDIPEGYSVSREKKERFSLILESASTNQTSMYLCASSLPDRPYEQYFGPGTRLTVT.

The chain links TRBV5-4 to TRBJ2-1; D is perhaps TRBD2 (5 bases). Germline V gives CDR1 SGHNT, CDR2 YYREEE (reference sequence). Trimming pared 4 bases from V and 1 base from J, leaving 12 bases between. CDR3 size: 15 residues. In DNA, the CDR3 is TGTGCCAGCAGCCCGAGAAGCGGATCCTACAATGAGCAGTTCTTC. Its translation: CASSPRSGSYNEQFF.

The chain links TRBV12-5 to TRBJ1-1; D gene unclear. Germline V gene lookup returns CDR1 LGHNT and CDR2 FRNRAP. Deletions cut 6 bases from V and 5 bases from J, with 13 bases between. This CDR3 is 13 amino acids long. CDR3: CASGEGFGTEAFF. The DNA for the CDR3 is TGTGCTAGTGGGGAGGGATTTGGGACTGAAGCTTTCTTT.

This chain links TRBV5-4 with TRBJ1-1; D gene unclear. Germline CDR1 and CDR2: SGHNT and YYREEE (reference sequence). The CDR3 extends over 14 amino acids. V lost 1 base to trimming and J lost 1 base, with 8 bases between them. The CDR3 is CASSLRRENTEAFF. The CDR3 region has the DNA TGTGCCAGCAGCTTGAGACGGGAGAACACTGAAGCTTTCTTT.

This chain uses TRBV28 with TRBJ2-7; a weak D match, TRBD2 (5 bases). V lost 5 bases and J 2 bases, leaving 19 bases between the germline ends. The CDR3 loop spans 16 amino acids. The V gene's germline CDR1 is MDHEN and CDR2 SYDVKM. DNA of the CDR3: TGTGCCAGCAGTCTCACTATGCCAGACGGGACCTACGAGCAGTACTTC. Amino acids: CASSLTMPDGTYEQYF.

The rearrangement joins TRBV28 to TRBJ1-5, with D possibly TRBD1 on 5 matching bases. CDR1 is MDHEN, CDR2 SYDVKM, per germline. The CDR3 length is 15 residues. Between the trimmed V and J ends, which lost 4 bases and 5 bases, there was a span of 15 bases. The CDR3 DNA is TGTGCCAGCAGTTATATGGGGCTAGCGGATCAGCCCCAGCATTTT. It yields the protein CASSYMGLADQPQHF.

The chain joins TRBV19 to TRBJ1-2; perhaps TRBD1 as D (6 bases). Germline lookup yields CDR1 LNHDA and CDR2 SQIVND (reference sequence). V was shortened by 6 bases and J by 0 bases, with 23 bases between the two germline ends. The CDR3 sequence is 18 residues long. The CDR3 DNA reads as TGTGCCAGTAGCTCTAGACAGGTGCCGCTCTCAGCTAACTATGGCTACACCTTC. Protein product: CASSSRQVPLSANYGYTF.